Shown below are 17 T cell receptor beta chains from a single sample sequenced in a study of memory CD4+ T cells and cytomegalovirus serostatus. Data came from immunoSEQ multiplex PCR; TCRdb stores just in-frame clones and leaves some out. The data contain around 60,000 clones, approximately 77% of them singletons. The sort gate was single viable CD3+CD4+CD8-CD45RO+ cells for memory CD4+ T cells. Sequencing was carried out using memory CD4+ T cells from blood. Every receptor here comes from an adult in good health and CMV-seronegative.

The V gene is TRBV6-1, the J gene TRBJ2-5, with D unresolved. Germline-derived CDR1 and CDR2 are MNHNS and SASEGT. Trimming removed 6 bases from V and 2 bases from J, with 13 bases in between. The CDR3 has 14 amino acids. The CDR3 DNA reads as TGTGCCAGCAGCCCACCTCACGGACAAGAGACCCAGTACTTC. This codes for CASSPPHGQETQYF.

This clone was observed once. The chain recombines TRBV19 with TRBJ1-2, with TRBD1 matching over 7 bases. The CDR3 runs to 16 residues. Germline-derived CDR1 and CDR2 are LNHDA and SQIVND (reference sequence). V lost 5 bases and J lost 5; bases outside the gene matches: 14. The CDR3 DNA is TGTGCCAGTAGTGGGCCGGAGGTGACAGGGTCGTATGGCTACACCTTC. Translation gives CASSGPEVTGSYGYTF.

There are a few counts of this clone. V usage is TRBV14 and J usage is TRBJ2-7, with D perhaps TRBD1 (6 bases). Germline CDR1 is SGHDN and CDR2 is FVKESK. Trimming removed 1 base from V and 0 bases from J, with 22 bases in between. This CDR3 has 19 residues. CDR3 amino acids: CASSQVGAFAAEVSYEQYF. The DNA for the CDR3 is TGTGCCAGCAGCCAAGTGGGGGCGTTTGCTGCGGAGGTCTCCTACGAGCAGTACTTC. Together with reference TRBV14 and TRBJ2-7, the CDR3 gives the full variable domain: EAGVTQFPSHSVIEKGQTVTLRCDPISGHDNLYWYRRVMGKEIKFLLHFVKESKQDESGMPNNRFLAERTGGTYSTLKVQPAELEDSGVYFCASSQVGAFAAEVSYEQYFGPGTRLTVT.

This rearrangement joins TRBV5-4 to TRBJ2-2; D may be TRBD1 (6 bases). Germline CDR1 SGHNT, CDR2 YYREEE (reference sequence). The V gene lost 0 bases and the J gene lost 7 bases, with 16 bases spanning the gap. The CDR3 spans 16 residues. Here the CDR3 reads CASSLGTAQLVGELFF. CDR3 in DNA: TGTGCCAGCAGCTTGGGGACAGCTCAATTAGTCGGGGAGCTGTTTTTT.

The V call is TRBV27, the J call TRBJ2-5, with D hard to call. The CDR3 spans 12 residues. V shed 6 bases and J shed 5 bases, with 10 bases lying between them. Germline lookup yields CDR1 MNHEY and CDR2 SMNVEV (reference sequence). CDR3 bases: TGTGCCAGCAGGGCAATCGGGGAGACCCAGTACTTC. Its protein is CASRAIGETQYF.

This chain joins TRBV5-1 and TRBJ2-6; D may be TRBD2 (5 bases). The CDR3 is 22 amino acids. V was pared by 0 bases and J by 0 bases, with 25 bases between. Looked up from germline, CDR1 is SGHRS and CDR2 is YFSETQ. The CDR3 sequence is CASSLGIFRYGDPSSGANVLTF. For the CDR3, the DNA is TGCGCCAGCAGCTTGGGAATTTTTCGTTACGGGGATCCGAGCTCTGGGGCCAACGTCCTGACTTTC.

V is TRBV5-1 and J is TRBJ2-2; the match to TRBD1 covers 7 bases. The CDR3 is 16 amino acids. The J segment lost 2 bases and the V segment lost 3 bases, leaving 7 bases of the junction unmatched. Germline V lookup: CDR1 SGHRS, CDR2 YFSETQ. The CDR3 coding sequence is TGCGCCAGCAGCTCCGGGACAGATATTAACACCGGGGAGCTGTTTTTT. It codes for CASSSGTDINTGELFF.

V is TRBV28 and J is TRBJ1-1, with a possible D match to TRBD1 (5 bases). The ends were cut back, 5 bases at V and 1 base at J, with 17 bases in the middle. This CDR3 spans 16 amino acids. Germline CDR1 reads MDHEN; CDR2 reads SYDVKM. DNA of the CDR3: TGTGCCAGCAGTCAACCGCCGGGACCTAGGAACACTGAAGCTTTCTTT. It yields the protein CASSQPPGPRNTEAFF.

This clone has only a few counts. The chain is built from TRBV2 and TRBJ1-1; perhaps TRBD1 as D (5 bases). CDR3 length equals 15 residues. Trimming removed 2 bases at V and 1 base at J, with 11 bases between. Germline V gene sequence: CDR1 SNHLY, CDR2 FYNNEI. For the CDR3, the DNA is TGTGCCAGCAGTGAATATAGGACAAAGAACACTGAAGCTTTCTTT. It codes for CASSEYRTKNTEAFF.

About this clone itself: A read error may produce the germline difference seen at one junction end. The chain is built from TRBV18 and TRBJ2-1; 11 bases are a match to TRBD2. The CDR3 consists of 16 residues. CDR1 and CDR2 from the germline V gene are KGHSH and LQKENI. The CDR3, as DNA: TGTGCCAGCTCCCCACCTAGCGGGGGGTACTACAATGAGCAGTTCTTC. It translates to CASSPPSGGYYNEQFF.

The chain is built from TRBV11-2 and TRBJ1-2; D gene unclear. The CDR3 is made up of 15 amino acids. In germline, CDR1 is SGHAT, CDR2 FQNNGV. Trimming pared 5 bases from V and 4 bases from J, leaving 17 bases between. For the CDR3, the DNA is TGTGCCAGCAGCGTCGTTGGCGGACGGGTCTATGGCTACACCTTC. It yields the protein CASSVVGGRVYGYTF.

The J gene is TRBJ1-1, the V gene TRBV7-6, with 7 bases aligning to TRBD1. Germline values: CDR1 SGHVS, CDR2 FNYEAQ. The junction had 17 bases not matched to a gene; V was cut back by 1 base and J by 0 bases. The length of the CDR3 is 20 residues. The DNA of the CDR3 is TGTGCCAGCAGCTTAGGGAGATTAGGTTACCCAGGGGGGATGAACACTGAAGCTTTCTTT. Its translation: CASSLGRLGYPGGMNTEAFF.

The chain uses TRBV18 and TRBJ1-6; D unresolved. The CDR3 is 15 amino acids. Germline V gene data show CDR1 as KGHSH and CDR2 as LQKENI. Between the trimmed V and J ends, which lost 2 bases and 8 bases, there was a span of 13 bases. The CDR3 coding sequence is TGTGCCAGCTCACCAACTTCCAGCTCCGATTCACCCCTCCACTTT. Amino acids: CASSPTSSSDSPLHF.

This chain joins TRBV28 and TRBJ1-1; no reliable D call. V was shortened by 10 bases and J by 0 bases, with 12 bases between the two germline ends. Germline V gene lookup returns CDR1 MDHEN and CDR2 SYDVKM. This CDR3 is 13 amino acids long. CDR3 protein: CAIYSRLNTEAFF. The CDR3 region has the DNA TGTGCCATATACAGCCGACTGAACACTGAAGCTTTCTTT.

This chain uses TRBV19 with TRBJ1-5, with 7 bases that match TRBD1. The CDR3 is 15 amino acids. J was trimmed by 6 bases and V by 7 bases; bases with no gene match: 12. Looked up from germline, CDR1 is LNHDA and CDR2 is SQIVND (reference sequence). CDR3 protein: CASTSDRVGRQPQHF. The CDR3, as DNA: TGTGCCAGTACTTCAGACAGGGTTGGGCGTCAGCCCCAGCATTTT.

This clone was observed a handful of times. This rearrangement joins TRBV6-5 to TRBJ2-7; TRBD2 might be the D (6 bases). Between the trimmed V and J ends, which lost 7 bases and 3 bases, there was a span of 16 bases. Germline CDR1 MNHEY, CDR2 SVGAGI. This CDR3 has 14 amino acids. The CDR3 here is CASTRTGLNYEQYF. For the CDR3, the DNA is TGTGCCAGCACCAGAACGGGACTTAACTACGAGCAGTACTTC.

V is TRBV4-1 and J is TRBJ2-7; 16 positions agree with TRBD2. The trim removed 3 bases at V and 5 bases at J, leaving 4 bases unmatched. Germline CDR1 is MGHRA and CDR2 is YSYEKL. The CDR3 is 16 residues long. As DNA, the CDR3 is TGCGCCAGCAGCCAGGGACTAGCGGGGGGGCGGGACGAGCAGTACTTC. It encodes CASSQGLAGGRDEQYF.